This T cell receptor (beta chain) comes out of a study of shared clonotypes between healthy human individuals. CDR1 is SNHLY, CDR2 FYNNEI, per germline. This CDR3 has 14 residues. Trimming took off 9 bases at V and 0 bases at J, with 9 bases between the two ends. Measured with immunoSEQ multiplex PCR; TCRdb has only the in-frame clones, and not every one. Among about 2 million clones listed, 85% to 95% were seen once. Notes on this clone: Different DNA sequences within this sample yield the same CDR3.

There were only Caucasian adults among the donors, and all lived in Nashville, Tennessee. This sequence was found in a man aged 18-30 years in good health. Sequencing was carried out using naive CD4+ T cells sorted from blood. This sample's subset: CD45RA+ positively selected. V and J are TRBV2 and TRBJ2-6; D gene uncertain. CDR3 sequence: CASSVSSGANVLTF. DNA for the CDR3: TGTGCCAGTTCGGTCAGCTCTGGGGCCAACGTCCTGACTTTC. The full variable domain, rest sourced from reference TRBV2 and TRBJ2-6, is EPEVTQTPSHQVTQMGQEVILRCVPISNHLYFYWYRQILGQKVEFLVSFYNNEISEKSEIFDDQFSVERPDGSNFTLKIRSTKLEDSAMYFCASSVSSGANVLTFGAGSRLTVL.